This TCR beta chain stems from a study of blood T cell repertoires in COVID-19. Looking at the study overall: Material from acute and convalescent COVID-19 was sourced from the United States, Italy and Spain. The analysed material was cDNA or gDNA that came from T cells, B-cell-depleted T cells, or PBMCs.

Authors' methods: Nucleated cell counts were estimated from reference gene primer amplification. Method: immunoSEQ multiplex PCR; TCRdb's copy keeps in-frame clones and lacks some. V and J calls and clone size follow that table, whereas D and trimming were derived from the DNA. The sample has some 250,000 clones, approximately 78% seen once. Between the trimmed V and J ends, which lost 0 bases and 6 bases, there was a span of 13 bases. The CDR3 is 14 amino acids. The germline CDR1 and CDR2 sequences are SGHNT and YYREEE (reference sequence). The receptor comes from a woman aged 55-70 years with active or convalescent COVID-19. The chain couples TRBV5-4 to TRBJ2-7; TRBD2 is a possible D gene (6 bases). The sample taken for sequencing was peripheral blood. The CDR3 sequence is CASSLARGRREQYF. For the CDR3, the DNA is TGTGCCAGCAGCTTGGCCCGGGGGAGGCGCGAGCAGTACTTC.